The subject of this entry is one T cell receptor beta chain. The CDR3 has 15 residues. With 6 bases removed from V and 2 bases from J, the gap between germline ends came to 16 bases. Looked up from germline, CDR1 is MGHDK and CDR2 is SYGVNS. Sequencing was performed with immunoSEQ multiplex PCR; in TCRdb, only in-frame clones are kept and a portion is missing. Among 11,000 or so clones listed, about 63% were seen once. This record belongs to a study of T cells in tumors after PD-1 blockade. Overall study context: Tumor samples averaged about 25,000 templates (range about 550-99,264) and roughly 6,000 unique clonotypes.

This receptor was identified in a human donor with basal cell carcinoma. The sequences come from tumor tissue, collected before anti-PD-1 treatment. The chain uses TRBV25-1 and TRBJ1-2; D unresolved. The CDR3 here is CASSFRRTENYGYTF. The CDR3 DNA is TGTGCCAGCAGCTTCCGGAGGACGGAAAACTATGGCTACACCTTC.